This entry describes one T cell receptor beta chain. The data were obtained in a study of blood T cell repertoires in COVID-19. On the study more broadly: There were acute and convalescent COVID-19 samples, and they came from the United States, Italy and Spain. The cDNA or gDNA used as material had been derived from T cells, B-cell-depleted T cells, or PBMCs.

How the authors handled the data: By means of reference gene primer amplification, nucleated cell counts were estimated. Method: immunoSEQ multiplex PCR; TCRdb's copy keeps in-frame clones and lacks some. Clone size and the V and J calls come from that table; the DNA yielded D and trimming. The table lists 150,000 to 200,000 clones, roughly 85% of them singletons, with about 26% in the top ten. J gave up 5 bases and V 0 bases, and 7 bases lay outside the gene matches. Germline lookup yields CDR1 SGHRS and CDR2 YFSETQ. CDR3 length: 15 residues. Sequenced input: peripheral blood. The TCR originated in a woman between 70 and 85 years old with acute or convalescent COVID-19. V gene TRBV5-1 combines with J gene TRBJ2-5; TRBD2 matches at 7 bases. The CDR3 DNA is TGCGCCAGCAGCTTGGGTCTGACTAGCAGGGAGACCCAGTACTTC. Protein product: CASSLGLTSRETQYF.